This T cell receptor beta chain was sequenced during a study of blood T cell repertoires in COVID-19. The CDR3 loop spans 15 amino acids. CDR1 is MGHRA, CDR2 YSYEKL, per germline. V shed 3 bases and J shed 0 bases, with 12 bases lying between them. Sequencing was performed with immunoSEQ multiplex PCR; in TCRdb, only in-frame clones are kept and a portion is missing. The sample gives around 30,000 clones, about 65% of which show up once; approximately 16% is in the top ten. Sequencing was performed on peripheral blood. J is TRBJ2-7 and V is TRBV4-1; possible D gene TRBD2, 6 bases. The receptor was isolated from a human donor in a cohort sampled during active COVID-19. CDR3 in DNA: TGCGCCAGCAGCCAGGGACTCCCCCTCTCCTACGAGCAGTACTTC. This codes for CASSQGLPLSYEQYF.